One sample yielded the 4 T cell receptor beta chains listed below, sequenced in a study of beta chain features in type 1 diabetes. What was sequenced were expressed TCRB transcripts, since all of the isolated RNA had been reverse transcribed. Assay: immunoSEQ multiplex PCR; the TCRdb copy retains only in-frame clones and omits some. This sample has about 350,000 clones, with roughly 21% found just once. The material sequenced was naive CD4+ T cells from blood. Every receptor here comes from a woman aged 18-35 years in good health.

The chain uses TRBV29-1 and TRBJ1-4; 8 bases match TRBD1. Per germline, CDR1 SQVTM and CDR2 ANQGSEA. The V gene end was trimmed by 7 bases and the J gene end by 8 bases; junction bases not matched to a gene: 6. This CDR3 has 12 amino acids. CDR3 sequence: CSADRGGEKLFF. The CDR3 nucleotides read TGCAGCGCCGACAGGGGAGGAGAAAAACTGTTTTTT.

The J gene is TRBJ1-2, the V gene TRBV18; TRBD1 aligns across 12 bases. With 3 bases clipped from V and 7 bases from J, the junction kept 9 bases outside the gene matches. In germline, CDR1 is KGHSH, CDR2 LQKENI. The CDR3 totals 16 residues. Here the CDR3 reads CASSPPLGTGGVGYTF. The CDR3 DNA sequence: TGTGCCAGCTCACCTCCCCTCGGGACAGGGGGCGTTGGCTACACCTTC.

The CDR3 coding sequence is TGCAGCGCCTCTCCCACCGAGGACGGAGGCACTGAAGCTTTCTTT. It is translated as CSASPTEDGGTEAFF. The V call is TRBV29-1, the J call TRBJ1-1; unclear D gene. Trimming pared 7 bases from V and 4 bases from J, leaving 22 bases between. The CDR3 is made up of 15 amino acids. Germline values: CDR1 SQVTM, CDR2 ANQGSEA. The variable domain in full, with the rest retrieved from reference TRBV29-1 and TRBJ1-1, is SAVISQKPSRDICQRGTSLTIQCQVDSQVTMMFWYRQQPGQSLTLIATANQGSEATYESGFVIDKFPISRPNLTFSTLTVSNMSPEDSSIYLCSASPTEDGGTEAFFGQGTRLTVV.

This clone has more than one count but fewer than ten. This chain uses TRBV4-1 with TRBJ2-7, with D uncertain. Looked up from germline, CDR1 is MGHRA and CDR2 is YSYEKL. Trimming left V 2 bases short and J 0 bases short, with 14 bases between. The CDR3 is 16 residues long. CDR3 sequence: CASSQLGRSSSYEQYF. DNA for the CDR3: TGCGCCAGCAGCCAATTGGGCCGGTCAAGCTCCTACGAGCAGTACTTC.